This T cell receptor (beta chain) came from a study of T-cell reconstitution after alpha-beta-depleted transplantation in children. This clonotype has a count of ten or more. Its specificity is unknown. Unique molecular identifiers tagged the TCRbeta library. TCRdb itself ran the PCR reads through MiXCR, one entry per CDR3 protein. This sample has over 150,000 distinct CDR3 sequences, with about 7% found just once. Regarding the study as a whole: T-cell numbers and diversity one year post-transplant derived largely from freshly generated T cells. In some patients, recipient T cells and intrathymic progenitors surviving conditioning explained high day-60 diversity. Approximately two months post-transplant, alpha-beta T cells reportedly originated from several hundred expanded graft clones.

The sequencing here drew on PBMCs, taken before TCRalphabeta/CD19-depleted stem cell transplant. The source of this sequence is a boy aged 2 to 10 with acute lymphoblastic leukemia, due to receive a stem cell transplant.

The CDR3 spells CASSLGPGQGYEQYF. CDR3 sequence (DNA): TGTGCCAGCAGCTTAGGACCGGGACAGGGGTACGAGCAGTACTTC. This sequence joins TRBV11-3 and TRBJ2-7, with 10 bases matching TRBD1. V was pared by 1 base and J by 4 bases, with 4 bases of the junction left unmatched. The CDR3 covers 15 residues. Looked up from germline, CDR1 is SGHNT and CDR2 is YENEEA.